This T cell receptor beta chain is drawn from a study of control samples from healthy donors and cancer patients. In its sample, this clone was seen once. The germline V gene encodes CDR1 SGHTS and CDR2 YDEGEE. Trimming shortened V by 4 bases and J by 0 bases, and 15 bases separated the two germline ends. The CDR3 is made up of 16 amino acids. TCRdb keeps only in-frame clones here, not all; method: immunoSEQ multiplex PCR. The sample lists more than 70,000 clones, roughly 91% occurring once. The genes are TRBV5-8 and TRBJ2-3; D possibly corresponds to TRBD2 (6 bases). Sequencing was performed on PBMCs. This sequence originates from a man aged 60 to 75 with lung cancer. The CDR3 region is CASSLTNAGSTDTQYF. CDR3 bases: TGTGCCAGCAGCCTGACCAATGCGGGGAGCACAGATACGCAGTATTTT.